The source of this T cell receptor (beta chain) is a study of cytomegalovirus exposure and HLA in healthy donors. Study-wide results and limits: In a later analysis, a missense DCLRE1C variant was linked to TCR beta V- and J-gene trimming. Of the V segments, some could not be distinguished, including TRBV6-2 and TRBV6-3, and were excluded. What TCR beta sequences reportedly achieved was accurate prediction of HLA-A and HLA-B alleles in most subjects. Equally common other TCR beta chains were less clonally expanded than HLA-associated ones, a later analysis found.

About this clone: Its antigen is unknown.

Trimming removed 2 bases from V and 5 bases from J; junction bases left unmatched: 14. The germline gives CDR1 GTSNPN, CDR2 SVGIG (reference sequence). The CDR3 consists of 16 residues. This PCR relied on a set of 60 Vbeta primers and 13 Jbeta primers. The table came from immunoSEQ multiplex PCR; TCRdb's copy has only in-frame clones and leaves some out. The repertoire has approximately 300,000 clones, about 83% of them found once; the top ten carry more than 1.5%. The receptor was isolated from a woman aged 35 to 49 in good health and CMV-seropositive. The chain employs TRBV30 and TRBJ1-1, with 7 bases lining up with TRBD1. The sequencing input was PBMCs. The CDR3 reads CAWSLKTGARTTEAFF. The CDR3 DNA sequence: TGTGCCTGGAGTCTGAAAACAGGGGCCAGGACAACTGAAGCTTTCTTT.